This T cell receptor beta chain was documented in a study of T cell clones after liver transplantation. Study-level information: TCRbeta sequencing after a pre-transplant mixed lymphocyte reaction identified graft-donor-reactive clones, later tracked in post-transplant blood. Without induction therapy, subjects received standard immunosuppression until 12-24 months post-transplant. Notes on the study in general: In 5 of 8 subjects, circulating graft-donor-reactive CD4 TCRbeta sequences fell significantly after transplant.

Germline V CDR1 and CDR2: MNHNS, SASEGT. V was shortened by 4 bases and J by 3 bases, with 7 bases between the two germline ends. This CDR3 is 13 amino acids long. Thawed unstimulated PBMCs were FACS-sorted by CD3, CD4 and CD8 into two populations. In regard to this clone: No antigen is known for it.

Generated by immunoSEQ multiplex PCR, the TCRdb table keeps only in-frame clones and is missing some. The data contain about 68,000 clones, roughly 92% of them singletons. J is TRBJ1-5 and V is TRBV6-1, with unresolved D. The material was CD4+ T cells from blood, obtained around 25 months after liver transplant. This clonotype was obtained from a human patient who received a liver transplant. The graft donor may be the source of some T cells. The CDR3 DNA reads TGTGCCAGCAGTGTAGGGAACAATCAGCCCCAGCATTTT. This codes for CASSVGNNQPQHF.